The entry below gives a single T cell receptor (beta chain) sequence along with its context. The material for each subset, its genomic DNA, was split evenly across several immunoSEQ plates. Generated by immunoSEQ multiplex PCR, the TCRdb table keeps only in-frame clones and is missing some. The sample lists roughly 410,000 clones, approximately 97% occurring once. This specimen comes from a study of shared clonotypes between healthy human individuals. The germline V gene encodes CDR1 SGHTA and CDR2 FQGTGA. Germline trimming cut 3 bases from V and 3 bases from J; bases unmatched to any gene: 1. The CDR3 sequence is 13 residues long.

This clonotype was obtained from a man aged 25-40 years in good health. This chain uses TRBV7-3 with TRBJ2-5, with 7 bases aligning to TRBD1. The sample was memory CD8+ T cells sorted from blood. Subset meaning: CD45RO+ cells pooled with CCR7-negative TemRA cells. The CDR3 protein is CASSFDREETQYF. CDR3 DNA sequence: TGTGCCAGCAGCTTCGACAGGGAAGAGACCCAGTACTTC.